This T cell receptor (beta chain) was sequenced during a study of T cell responses to AZD1222 COVID-19 vaccine. Study-level points and caveats: Receipt of two AZD1222 doses was followed by a rise in Spike-specific TCR breadth and depth.

Sequenced by immunoSEQ multiplex PCR; TCRdb stores in-frame clones only, minus some. Of approximately 130,000 clones in the sample, 85% to 95% are singletons; the top ten hold 1.6%. Trimming removed 10 bases at V and 4 bases at J, with 11 bases between. There are 12 residues in the CDR3. Germline V gives CDR1 MDHEN, CDR2 SYDVKM. About this clone itself: Its antigen is unidentified.

The source of this sequence is an adult in good health. Material: peripheral blood, obtained on day 0 of AZD1222 vaccination. The chain is built from TRBV28 and TRBJ1-5; possibly TRBD1 for D (5 bases). CDR3 amino acids: CATCDSNQPQHF. For the CDR3, the DNA is TGTGCCACCTGTGACAGTAATCAGCCCCAGCATTTT.